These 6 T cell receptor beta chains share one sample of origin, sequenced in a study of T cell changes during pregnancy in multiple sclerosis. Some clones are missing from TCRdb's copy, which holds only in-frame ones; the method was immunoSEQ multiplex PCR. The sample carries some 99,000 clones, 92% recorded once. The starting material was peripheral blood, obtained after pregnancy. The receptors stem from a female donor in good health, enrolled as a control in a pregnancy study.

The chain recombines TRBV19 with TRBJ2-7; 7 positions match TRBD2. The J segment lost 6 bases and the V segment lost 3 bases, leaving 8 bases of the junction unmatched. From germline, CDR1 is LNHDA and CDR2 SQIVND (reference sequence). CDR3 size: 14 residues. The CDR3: CASSIHREDGEQYF. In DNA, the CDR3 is TGTGCCAGTAGTATTCACCGGGAGGATGGCGAGCAGTACTTC.

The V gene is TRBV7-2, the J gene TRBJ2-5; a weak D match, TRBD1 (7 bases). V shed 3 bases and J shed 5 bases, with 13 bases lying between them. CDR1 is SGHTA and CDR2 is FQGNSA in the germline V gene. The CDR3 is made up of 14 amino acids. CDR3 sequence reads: CASSFQGGLETQYF. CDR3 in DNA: TGTGCCAGCAGCTTTCAGGGGGGCCTGGAGACCCAGTACTTC.

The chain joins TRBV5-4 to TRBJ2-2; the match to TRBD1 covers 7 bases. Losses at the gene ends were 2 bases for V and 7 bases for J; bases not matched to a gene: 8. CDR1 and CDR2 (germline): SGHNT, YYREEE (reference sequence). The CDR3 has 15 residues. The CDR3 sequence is CASSFVTGAGGELFF. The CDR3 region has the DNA TGTGCCAGCAGCTTTGTCACAGGGGCTGGCGGGGAGCTGTTTTTT.

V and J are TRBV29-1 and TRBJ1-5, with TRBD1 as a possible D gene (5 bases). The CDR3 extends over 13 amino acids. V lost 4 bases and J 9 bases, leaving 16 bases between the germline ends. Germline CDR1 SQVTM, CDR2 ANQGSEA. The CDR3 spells CSVGEGDSTPQHF. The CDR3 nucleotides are TGCAGCGTTGGTGAAGGGGATAGTACGCCCCAGCATTTT.

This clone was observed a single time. The CDR3 region has the DNA TGTGCCAGCAGAGGACCCGAGACAGTGTACAACTATGGCTACACCTTC. Encoded protein: CASRGPETVYNYGYTF. This chain joins TRBV28 and TRBJ1-2; D is possibly TRBD1 (5 bases). Trimming stripped 6 bases from V and 2 bases from J, with 19 bases between. Germline CDR1 and CDR2: MDHEN and SYDVKM. The CDR3 extends over 16 amino acids.

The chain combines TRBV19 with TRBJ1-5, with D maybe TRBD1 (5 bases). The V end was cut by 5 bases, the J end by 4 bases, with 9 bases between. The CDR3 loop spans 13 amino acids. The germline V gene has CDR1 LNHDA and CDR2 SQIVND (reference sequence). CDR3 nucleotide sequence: TGTGCCAGTAGTTACGACAGTAATCAGCCCCAGCATTTT. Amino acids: CASSYDSNQPQHF.